The 15 T cell receptor beta chains presented below share a single source sample, sequenced in a study of T cell responses to AZD1222 COVID-19 vaccine. Clones were read by immunoSEQ multiplex PCR, and TCRdb kept only the in-frame ones, dropping some. The repertoire holds approximately 200,000 clones, with approximately 93% as singletons. The sequenced sample was peripheral blood, obtained 28 days after the second AZD1222 dose. The receptor set was obtained from an adult who received the AZD1222 COVID-19 vaccine.

This CDR3 is CASSPGAASGNTIYF. Here the CDR3 DNA reads TGCGCCAGCAGCCCGGGGGCAGCCTCTGGAAACACCATATATTTT. The chain couples TRBV5-1 to TRBJ1-3; TRBD1 is a possible D gene (6 bases). The CDR3 sequence is 15 residues long. V shed 4 bases and J shed 0 bases, with 11 bases lying between them. Per the germline V gene, CDR1 is SGHRS and CDR2 is YFSETQ.

The chain links TRBV2 to TRBJ2-7, with D uncertain. Germline V gene lookup returns CDR1 SNHLY and CDR2 FYNNEI. V was clipped by 5 bases and J by 2 bases, with 4 bases between them. The CDR3 has 11 residues. The CDR3 bases are TGTGCCAGCAGTCAGACCTACGAGCAGTACTTC. Its translation is CASSQTYEQYF. The complete variable domain, with remaining parts taken from reference TRBV2 and TRBJ2-7, reads EPEVTQTPSHQVTQMGQEVILRCVPISNHLYFYWYRQILGQKVEFLVSFYNNEISEKSEIFDDQFSVERPDGSNFTLKIRSTKLEDSAMYFCASSQTYEQYFGPGTRLTVT.

This sequence joins TRBV27 and TRBJ1-1; 7 bases fit TRBD1. The V gene end was trimmed by 6 bases and the J gene end by 0 bases; junction bases not matched to a gene: 7. The CDR3 is 15 residues long. Germline-derived CDR1 and CDR2 are MNHEY and SMNVEV (reference sequence). Here the CDR3 DNA reads TGTGCCAGCAGGCGTTCCGGGACAGTGAACACTGAAGCTTTCTTT. This codes for CASRRSGTVNTEAFF.

V gene TRBV19 combines with J gene TRBJ1-2; possibly TRBD1 for D (6 bases). Trimming took off 4 bases at V and 5 bases at J, with 17 bases between the two ends. CDR1 and CDR2 from the germline V gene are LNHDA and SQIVND (reference sequence). The CDR3 has 15 residues. The CDR3 here is CASSTITGKWYGYTF. In nucleotides, the CDR3 is TGTGCCAGTAGTACAATTACAGGGAAATGGTATGGCTACACCTTC.

The rearrangement joins TRBV6-5 to TRBJ1-5, with TRBD1 identical over 7 bases. With V trimmed by 5 bases and J by 2 bases, 6 bases remained unmatched. The CDR3 loop spans 15 amino acids. The V gene's germline CDR1 is MNHEY and CDR2 SVGAGI. The CDR3 protein is CASSLWTGGNQPQHF. In DNA form, the CDR3 reads TGTGCCAGCAGTCTTTGGACAGGAGGCAATCAGCCCCAGCATTTT.

This chain joins TRBV3-1 (or the pseudogene TRBV3-2) and TRBJ1-6; D uncertain. Germline V CDR1 and CDR2: LGHDT, YNNKEL (reference sequence). The V and J ends lost 0 bases and 13 bases respectively, with 10 bases between them. The CDR3 runs to 13 residues. CDR3 nucleotide sequence: TGTGCCAGCAGCCAAGAGGACGTGGCGCCCCTCCACTTT. This translates into CASSQEDVAPLHF.

DNA of the CDR3: TGTGCCAGCAACCCCTTCACCGGGGAGCTGTTTTTT. The encoded protein is CASNPFTGELFF. The chain joins TRBV6-2 or TRBV6-3 to TRBJ2-2; D is ambiguous. Trimming took 7 bases from V and 4 from J, leaving 7 bases between them. From germline, CDR1 is MNHEY and CDR2 SVGEGT. There are 12 residues in the CDR3.

V gene TRBV2 combines with J gene TRBJ1-5; TRBD1 agrees at 12 bases. CDR1 and CDR2 (germline): SNHLY, FYNNEI. J gave up 5 bases and V 6 bases, and 11 bases lay outside the gene matches. The CDR3 extends over 17 amino acids. CDR3 sequence (DNA): TGTGCCAGCAGCGAGGGGACAGGGGGCAAGGGGGATCAGCCCCAGCATTTT. It codes for CASSEGTGGKGDQPQHF.

The CDR3 is CASSQGDWTGNGYTF. As DNA, the CDR3 is TGCGCCAGCAGCCAAGGAGATTGGACAGGGAATGGCTACACCTTC. The rearrangement uses TRBV4-3 and TRBJ1-2; TRBD1 agrees at 8 bases. Germline CDR1 and CDR2: LGHNA and YSLEER. J lost 6 bases, V lost 1 base, and 7 bases had no gene match. CDR3 length: 15 amino acids.

The chain is built from TRBV9 and TRBJ1-1; D is unresolved. Trimming stripped 2 bases from V and 4 bases from J, with 15 bases between. The length of the CDR3 is 15 residues. Germline V gene data show CDR1 as SGDLS and CDR2 as YYNGEE. In DNA, the CDR3 is TGTGCCAGCAGCGTCCGTGAAGGACGGCCCACTGAAGCTTTCTTT. Amino acids: CASSVREGRPTEAFF.

This chain connects TRBV3-1 (or the pseudogene TRBV3-2) to TRBJ2-1; TRBD1 might be the D (6 bases). CDR1 is LGHDT, CDR2 YNNKEL, per germline (reference sequence). V lost 5 bases to trimming and J lost 9 bases, with 8 bases between them. The CDR3 runs 11 residues. CDR3 in amino acids: CASSRGGEQFF. CDR3 DNA: TGTGCCAGCAGCAGAGGGGGTGAGCAGTTCTTC.

The chain uses TRBV19 and TRBJ1-1; 8 nucleotides line up with TRBD1. From germline, CDR1 is LNHDA and CDR2 SQIVND (reference sequence). V lost 5 bases to trimming and J lost 3 bases; unmatched junction nucleotides: 5. CDR3 length equals 14 residues. CDR3 region: CASSPQGGDTEAFF. CDR3 nucleotide sequence: TGTGCCAGTAGTCCACAGGGGGGGGACACTGAAGCTTTCTTT.

This chain connects TRBV9 to TRBJ1-1; 7 nucleotides match TRBD1. After removal of 0 bases from V and 10 bases from J, the junction contained 6 bases not matched to a gene. Germline V gene sequence: CDR1 SGDLS, CDR2 YYNGEE. The CDR3 has 13 residues. The CDR3 nucleotides read TGTGCCAGCAGCGTAGGAGGGGGCGGGGGAGCTTTCTTT. Encoded protein: CASSVGGGGGAFF.

V usage is TRBV9 and J usage is TRBJ2-2; no clear D gene. The CDR3 has 12 residues. Germline V gene data show CDR1 as SGDLS and CDR2 as YYNGEE. Deletions cut 2 bases from V and 4 bases from J, with 3 bases between. The CDR3, as DNA: TGTGCCAGCAGCGTTCGCACCGGGGAGCTGTTTTTT. Encoded protein: CASSVRTGELFF.

The V call is TRBV28, the J call TRBJ2-7; the D gene is possibly TRBD1 (5 bases). The CDR3 has 13 amino acids. V was pared by 8 bases and J by 1 base, with 12 bases between. Germline V lookup: CDR1 MDHEN, CDR2 SYDVKM. The CDR3 DNA is TGTGCCAGCGGCCGGACACCTTCCTACGAGCAGTACTTC. As protein: CASGRTPSYEQYF.